This T cell receptor (beta chain) is drawn from a study of blood T cell repertoires in COVID-19. At the level of the study: Acute and convalescent COVID-19 specimens originated in the United States, Italy and Spain.

Assay used: immunoSEQ multiplex PCR; TCRdb lists only in-frame clones, some missing. The table lists 150,000 or so clones, 84% of them singletons, with around 4% in the top ten. The germline gives CDR1 SGHTA, CDR2 FQGNSA. Trimming removed 2 bases from V and 4 bases from J, with 11 bases in between. There are 15 residues in the CDR3. The chain uses TRBV7-2 and TRBJ1-4; unclear D gene. This receptor was identified in a woman aged 55-69 years with acute or convalescent COVID-19. Input material: peripheral blood. The CDR3 nucleotides read TGTGCCAGCAGCTTATTGTACAGAAATAATGAAAAACTGTTTTTT. This gives the protein CASSLLYRNNEKLFF.